This TCR beta chain stems from a study of T cell responses to AZD1222 COVID-19 vaccine. Study-level information: Whether given at about 4 or about 12 weeks, second doses were pooled.

Study-wide results and limits: Only after the peak T cell response were repertoires sampled. Recipients of AZD1222 seropositive at baseline numbered only 6 or 7. Donors skewed white British and female; clonal diversity was possibly underestimated.

On this clone: The antigen is unknown.

Some clones are missing from TCRdb's copy, which holds only in-frame ones; the method was immunoSEQ multiplex PCR. The sample holds 100,000 to 150,000 clones; 90% are singletons and the top ten take 6.9%. V was shortened by 7 bases and J by 7 bases, with 14 bases between the two germline ends. Germline lookup yields CDR1 MNHEY and CDR2 SVGAGI. The CDR3 is made up of 14 amino acids. Material: peripheral blood, obtained on day 0 of AZD1222 vaccination. V is TRBV6-5 and J is TRBJ1-6; D uncertain. The clonotype was recovered from an adult in good health. The CDR3 spells CASMVTHRNSPLHF. The CDR3 DNA reads as TGTGCCAGCATGGTGACCCACCGGAATTCACCCCTCCACTTT.